This TCR beta chain comes out of a study of a mutant IDH1 vaccine in newly diagnosed glioma. Whole-study context: Initiation of the vaccine course occurred 4-6 weeks after radiotherapy alone, or alongside temozolomide cycles. Former treatment meant radiotherapy, temozolomide, or both; the majority had gotten both. Study-level points and caveats: Vaccination induced immune responses in around 94% of patients. Pseudoprogression looked unconnected to shifts in top peripheral T cell clonotypes.

This CDR3 comprises 15 residues. Germline V CDR1 and CDR2: SGHTA, FQGTGA. The V gene lost 1 base and the J gene lost 4 bases, with 12 bases spanning the gap. The table came from immunoSEQ multiplex PCR; TCRdb's copy has only in-frame clones and leaves some out. The sample has some 80,000 clones; 75% to 90% are singletons. The sample's time point: week 23, last vaccination. Topical imiquimod was applied with each vaccine dose, which held 300 ug of mutant IDH1 20-mer peptide. Remarks on this clone: What it recognizes is unknown.

This TCR came from a woman between 45 and 60 years old with glioma. This chain links TRBV7-3 with TRBJ2-3; D may correspond to TRBD1 or TRBD2 (5 bases each). Sequenced here: PBMCs, sampled from a glioma patient whose treatment included an IDH1 peptide vaccine. The CDR3 DNA sequence: TGTGCCAGCAGCTTAAATTCCCAGGGAGCAGATACGCAGTATTTT. This gives the protein CASSLNSQGADTQYF. The full variable domain, its missing parts supplied by reference TRBV7-3 and TRBJ2-3, is GAGVSQTPSNKVTEKGKYVELRCDPISGHTALYWYRQSLGQGPEFLIYFQGTGAADDSGLPNDRFFAVRPEGSVSTLKIQRTERGDSAVYLCASSLNSQGADTQYFGPGTRLTVL.